This T cell receptor beta chain was found in a study of T cells after yellow fever vaccination (dated by TCRdb to between 2019 and 2020). At the level of the whole study: The SMART-Seq v4 Ultra Low Input RNA kit was used to prepare libraries from fractions with low cell numbers. To follow T-cell clones before and after both primary and booster YFV17D yellow fever vaccination, bulk TCR alpha and beta repertoires underwent longitudinal sequencing. The cohort comprised two healthy male donors, one aged 18 to 30 and one aged 30 to 40 years. Blood samples were taken at several timepoints before and after primary and secondary immunization, and bulk PBMC replicates and cell subsets were isolated.

The research as a whole found: The secondary T-cell response was found to be weaker but faster than the primary response, with a peak reached on day 5 rather than on day 15. A small share of clonotypes was detected in both CD4 and CD8 compartments, with the overlap likely arising from convergent recombination. Because only a couple of donors were included in the study, the extent to which the findings can be generalized is limited. Computational filtering was needed because FACS-sorted repertoires could contain abundant contaminating clonotypes from the bulk population. After the booster, most of the clones that had expanded following primary vaccination were detected again (roughly 97% of CD4 and around 90% of CD8), which suggests that memory was broadly maintained.

For this clonotype: Its antigen is currently not known. Base qualities were left out, and no much larger clone turns up one base away.

From cysteine to phenylalanine, the CDR3 is 15 amino acids long. This entry keeps only the CDR3 DNA: 45 bases, framed from base 1. Trimming takes 2 bases off V and 1 base off J; junction bases not matched to a gene: 8. Taken from the germline V gene (reference sequence), the CDR1 and CDR2 loops are DFQATT and SNEGSKA. TCR cDNA was synthesized by 5'RACE template switching, through which a universal primer site and unique molecular identifiers were introduced. cDNA synthesis was primed from both the TCR alpha and TCR beta constant segments. Two PCR steps were used to amplify libraries, with sample barcodes and sequencing adapters being added in the second step. Sequencing of libraries was done on Illumina HiSeq 2500 (2x100 bp) or NovaSeq (2x150 bp). Per the original workflow: Demultiplexing of reads and collapsing into UMI consensus sequences were performed with MIGEC, and V(D)J alignment was carried out with MiXCR. Vaccine-responding clonotypes were identified with edgeR using replicate PBMC samples, with FDR below 0.01 and a log2 fold change above 5 up to day 15 being required. Bulk clonotypes were assigned CD4 or CD8 identity according to which sequenced CD4 or CD8 repertoire held them at higher abundance. TCRdb trimmed public reads at Q25 via fastp, called clones via MiXCR and kept in-frame beta chains. Entries are consolidated by CDR3 protein sequence, retaining the most common genes and DNA. These V and J calls originate from TCRdb's pipeline instead of the authors' own analysis. The sample table lists around 600,000 distinct CDR3 sequences, over 9% of them with a count of one. The top ten clones comprise 15% of the sample.

What the treatment or condition label conveys for this sample: live attenuated yellow fever vaccine strain. At every blood-draw timepoint, two biological replicates of bulk PBMCs were collected. PBMCs were isolated from peripheral blood using a standard Ficoll-Paque protocol. RNA was extracted with TriZol from bulk PBMCs, CD4 and CD8 fractions, and dextramer-positive and dextramer-negative fractions. This receptor was identified in a man aged 25-45 years who received the YFV17D yellow fever vaccine. Rearrangement joined TRBV20-1 to TRBJ2-7; 7 nucleotides in the junction match TRBD1. The starting material was PBMCs, obtained on the day of the yellow fever booster vaccination. The CDR3 region reads CSARTEGASSYEQYF. The nucleotide sequence reads TGCAGTGCTAGAACCGAGGGGGCCTCTTCCTACGAGCAGTACTTC.